This record concerns one T cell receptor (beta chain) sequence. What it recognizes is unknown. Reverse transcribed after extraction, RNA yielded cDNA as the sequencing template. Method: immunoSEQ multiplex PCR; TCRdb's copy keeps in-frame clones and lacks some. The table shows about 150,000 clones, with more than 45% occurring only once. The sample belongs to a study of CD8+ T cells in alopecia areata. Study-wide points: Normal skin's resident alphabeta T cells are sequenced alongside lesional scalp T cells.

Looked up from germline, CDR1 is SQVTM and CDR2 is ANQGSEA. CDR3 size: 14 residues. V lost 1 base and J lost 5; bases outside the gene matches: 7. The receptor was derived from a human donor with alopecia areata. The gene calls are TRBV29-1 and TRBJ1-1; 7 bases line up with TRBD1. Here the sequenced sample was CD8+ T cells sorted from blood, taken at week 0. CDR3 in amino acids: CSVEGTGYITEAFF. Here the CDR3 DNA reads TGCAGCGTTGAAGGGACAGGATACATTACTGAAGCTTTCTTT.